The 5 T cell receptor beta chains below come from one sample, sequenced in a study of tumor and adjacent non-tumor tissue in lung cancer. The library came from three nested PCR rounds adapted from ARM-PCR protocols. TCRdb independently ran MiXCR on the multiplex PCR reads; one entry per CDR3 protein. The sample comprises 200,000 to 250,000 distinct CDR3 sequences, 60% to 85% of which are singletons, and about 25% rests with the top ten. No cell sorting was done before RNA was extracted from the tissue. Sequenced sample: lung tumor tissue. Receptor source: a man in his sixties with non-small cell lung cancer.

Notes on this clonotype: Sequence at one end of the junction differs from germline and may be a read error. CDR3 residues: CASSSPTNTDTQCF. The CDR3, as DNA: TGCGCCAGCAGCTCGCCCACTAACACAGATACGCAGTGTTTT. The chain links TRBV5-1 to TRBJ2-3; D gene uncertain. Germline CDR1 and CDR2: SGHRS and YFSETQ. The length of the CDR3 is 14 residues.

About this clonotype: One end of the junction is discordant with germline, which a read error may explain. This chain uses TRBV11-3 with TRBJ2-1, with 10 bases that match TRBD2. Looked up from germline, CDR1 is SGHNT and CDR2 is YENEEA. The CDR3 has 15 amino acids. Here the CDR3 reads CASSHTSGTRNEQFF. The CDR3 bases are TGCGCCAGCAGCCACACTAGCGGGACAAGGAATGAGCAGTTCTTC.

The chain links TRBV4-1 to TRBJ2-4; D not certain. V was shortened by 1 base and J by 3 bases, with 10 bases between the two germline ends. CDR3 size: 15 residues. CDR1 and CDR2 from the germline V gene are MGHRA and YSYEKL. The CDR3 sequence: CASSQVWKDKNIQYF. CDR3 sequence (DNA): TGCGCCAGCAGCCAAGTATGGAAGGACAAAAACATTCAGTACTTC.

As to this clonotype: Germline is not matched at one junction end, which may reflect a read error. This chain connects TRBV6-1 to TRBJ2-2; TRBD2 matches 8 bases. Germline loops: CDR1 MNHNS, CDR2 SASEGT. The CDR3 sequence is 16 residues long. The DNA of the CDR3 is TGTACCAGCAGCGCCGGGACTAGTGCTAACGCCGGGGAGCTGTTTTTT. Amino acids: CTSSAGTSANAGELFF.

On this clonotype itself: One end of the junction fails to match germline, which may point to a read error. This rearrangement joins TRBV11-2 to TRBJ2-7, with unresolved D. CDR3 length: 15 amino acids. The germline V gene has CDR1 SGHAT and CDR2 FQNNGV. The DNA of the CDR3 is TGTGCCAGCAGCTTAGGGGCGGAAGGACCCTACGAGAAGTACTTC. Translated: CASSLGAEGPYEKYF.